Shown below are 10 T cell receptor beta chains from a single sample sequenced in a study of blood T cells in healthy people across ages. Through a sample-barcoded 5' primer and a J-beta primer mix, a second PCR was run for roughly 6 to 11 cycles. MiXCR, run by TCRdb on the 5' RACE reads, gives a single entry per CDR3 protein. This sample has 650,000 to 1,000,000 distinct CDR3 sequences, with roughly 40% found just once. Sequencing was carried out using blood. The source is a man between 18 and 29 years old in good health.

This sequence joins TRBV2 and TRBJ2-1; D may be TRBD2 (7 bases). V dropped 6 bases and J dropped 7 bases, with 19 bases sitting between them. The germline gives CDR1 SNHLY, CDR2 FYNNEI. The CDR3 runs 15 residues. The CDR3 region has the DNA TGTGCCAGCAGCGCCCCGGGGGGCCGGTGGAATGAGCAGTTCTTC. Translation: CASSAPGGRWNEQFF.

The chain has TRBV4-2 and TRBJ2-3; TRBD1 agrees at 7 bases. CDR1 and CDR2 from the germline V gene are LGHNA and YNFKEQ. Germline trimming cut 1 base from V and 4 bases from J; bases unmatched to any gene: 11. This CDR3 comprises 17 residues. CDR3 protein: CASSQAQTGETADTQYF. CDR3 DNA: TGTGCCAGCAGCCAAGCCCAAACAGGGGAGACGGCAGATACGCAGTATTTT.

V is TRBV29-1 and J is TRBJ1-2; possible D gene TRBD1, 6 bases. Trimming removed 1 base at V and 4 bases at J, with 16 bases between. Germline CDR1 reads SQVTM; CDR2 reads ANQGSEA. The CDR3 is made up of 15 amino acids. The CDR3 nucleotides read TGCAGCGTTGAAGCTTTGGACAGAGAGGGCTATGGCTACACCTTC. It encodes CSVEALDREGYGYTF.

This clonotype has ten or more counts. The V gene is TRBV20-1, the J gene TRBJ2-1; D is possibly TRBD1 (5 bases). Germline CDR1 reads DFQATT; CDR2 reads SNEGSKA (reference sequence). The CDR3 loop spans 10 amino acids. V was clipped by 3 bases and J by 12 bases, with 9 bases between them. CDR3 DNA sequence: TGCAGTGCTAGCAAGGGGCCGCAGTTCTTC. Translation: CSASKGPQFF.

The chain has TRBV15 and TRBJ1-1, with D unclear. This CDR3 is built from 15 residues. Germline CDR1 reads LNHNV; CDR2 reads YYDKDF (reference sequence). The V gene lost 0 bases and the J gene lost 3 bases, with 11 bases spanning the gap. CDR3 sequence reads: CATSRDRSVYTEAFF. For the CDR3, the DNA is TGTGCCACCAGCAGAGATCGGTCCGTGTACACTGAAGCTTTCTTT.

Concerning this clonotype: A much larger clonotype is one base distant, so this may be a read error. The CDR3 DNA reads as TGCAGTGCTAGTAGGGACACTTCCTACGAGCAGTTCTTC. This sequence encodes CSASRDTSYEQFF. The rearrangement joins TRBV20-1 to TRBJ2-1, with D maybe TRBD1 (6 bases). Deletions cut 3 bases from V and 10 bases from J, with 16 bases between. The CDR3 is made up of 13 amino acids. CDR1 DFQATT and CDR2 SNEGSKA come from the germline V gene (reference sequence).

A word on this clonotype: A junction boundary mismatches the germline segment, possibly from a read error. The chain carries TRBV5-1 and TRBJ2-3; D possibly corresponds to TRBD2 (6 bases). The germline V gene encodes CDR1 SGHRS and CDR2 YFSETQ. The CDR3 runs to 14 residues. DNA for the CDR3: TGCGCCGGCAGCCTGGGGATGGGGGGAGATACGCAGTATTTT. Residues: CAGSLGMGGDTQYF.

The chain employs TRBV13 and TRBJ1-6; D uncertain. There are 13 residues in the CDR3. V was trimmed by 5 bases and J by 8 bases, leaving 10 bases between them. Germline V lookup: CDR1 PRHDT, CDR2 FYEKMQ (reference sequence). DNA for the CDR3: TGTGCCAGCAGCGTAGAGGCCGATTCACCCCTCCACTTT. The encoded protein is CASSVEADSPLHF.

The sample holds a few counts of this clonotype. The chain is built from TRBV12-3 or TRBV12-4 and TRBJ2-3; no reliable D call. Between the trimmed V and J ends, which lost 1 base and 0 bases, there was a span of 11 bases. The length of the CDR3 is 16 residues. CDR3 nucleotide sequence: TGTGCCAGCAGTTTAGGCCTGGGGATTAGCACAGATACGCAGTATTTT. Its protein is CASSLGLGISTDTQYF.

There are a few counts of this clonotype. Here the CDR3 reads CASHRGAGEKLFF. CDR3 nucleotides: TGCGCCAGCCACCGGGGGGCAGGGGAGAAACTGTTTTTT. The chain couples TRBV5-1 to TRBJ1-4, with TRBD1 as a possible D gene (6 bases). Per germline, CDR1 SGHRS and CDR2 YFSETQ. The length of the CDR3 is 13 residues. V shed 7 bases and J shed 11 bases, with 18 bases lying between them.